Sequencing of this T cell receptor (beta chain) was carried out in a study of T cells in Graves' hyperthyroidism and ophthalmopathy. Amplification targeted TCR beta CDR3 regions from RNA transcripts. Carried out on the TCR CDR3, a first-round RT-PCR used the HTBI primer set. TCRdb re-derived calls from the multiplex PCR reads in MiXCR, one entry per CDR3 protein. Of 550,000 to 800,000 distinct CDR3 sequences in the sample, roughly 17% were seen once. The trim removed 7 bases at V and 5 bases at J, leaving 12 bases unmatched. In germline, CDR1 is SEHNR, CDR2 FQNEAQ (reference sequence). The CDR3 consists of 16 residues. This clonotype was seen repeatedly, ten times or more.

The receptor was derived from a man aged 18 to 30 with Graves' hyperthyroidism. The rearrangement uses TRBV7-9 and TRBJ2-1; 9 bases line up with TRBD2. Sequencing used blood. The CDR3 here is CASTPPVSGRDNEQFF. The CDR3 DNA reads as TGTGCCAGCACCCCCCCTGTTAGCGGGAGAGACAATGAGCAGTTCTTC.